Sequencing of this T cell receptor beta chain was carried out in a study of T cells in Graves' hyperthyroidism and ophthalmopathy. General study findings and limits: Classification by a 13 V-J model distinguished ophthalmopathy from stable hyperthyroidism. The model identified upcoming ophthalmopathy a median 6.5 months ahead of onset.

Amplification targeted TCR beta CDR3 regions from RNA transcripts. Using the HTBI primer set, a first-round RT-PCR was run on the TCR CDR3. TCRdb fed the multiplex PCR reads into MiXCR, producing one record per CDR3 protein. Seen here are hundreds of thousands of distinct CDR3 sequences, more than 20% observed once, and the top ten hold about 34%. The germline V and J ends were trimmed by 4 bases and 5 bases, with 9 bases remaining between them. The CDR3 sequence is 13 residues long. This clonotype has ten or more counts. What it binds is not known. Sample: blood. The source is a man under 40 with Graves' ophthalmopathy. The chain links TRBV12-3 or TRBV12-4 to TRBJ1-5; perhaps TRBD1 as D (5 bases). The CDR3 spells CASSYRSDQPQHF. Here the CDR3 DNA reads TGTGCCAGCAGTTACAGGTCGGATCAGCCCCAGCATTTT.